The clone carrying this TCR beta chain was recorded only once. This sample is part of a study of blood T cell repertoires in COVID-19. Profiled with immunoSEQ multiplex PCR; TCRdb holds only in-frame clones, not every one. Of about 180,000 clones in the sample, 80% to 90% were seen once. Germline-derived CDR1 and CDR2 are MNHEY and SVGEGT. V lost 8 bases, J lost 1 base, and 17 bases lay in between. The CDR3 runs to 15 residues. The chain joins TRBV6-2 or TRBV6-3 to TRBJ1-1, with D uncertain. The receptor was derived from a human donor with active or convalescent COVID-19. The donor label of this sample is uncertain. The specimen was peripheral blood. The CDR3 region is CASGSSQIRNTEAFF. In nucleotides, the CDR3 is TGTGCCAGCGGTTCAAGCCAAATAAGGAACACTGAAGCTTTCTTT.